Presented here are 6 T cell receptor beta chains from one specimen sequenced in a study of OX40 agonist ivuxolimab in advanced cancers. TCRdb's table, derived via immunoSEQ multiplex PCR, lists solely in-frame clones and lacks some. Of just over 80,000 clones listed, 87% are singletons. The sample in question was CD4+ or CD8+ T cells sorted from blood, obtained in a trial of the OX40 agonist ivuxolimab. The receptors were gathered from an adult with an advanced solid tumor such as melanoma, head and neck, liver or kidney cancer.

The rearrangement joins TRBV9 to TRBJ1-4; possibly TRBD1 for D (5 bases). Germline-derived CDR1 and CDR2 are SGDLS and YYNGEE. The CDR3 consists of 15 residues. Trimming shortened V by 4 bases and J by 8 bases, and 18 bases separated the two germline ends. CDR3 DNA: TGTGCCAGCAGCTTAGGGACGGGGCTGCGGGAAAAACTGTTTTTT. Translating gives CASSLGTGLREKLFF.

The chain employs TRBV7-2 and TRBJ2-1, with D perhaps matching TRBD1 (5 bases). Germline assignment: CDR1 SGHTA and CDR2 FQGNSA. The CDR3 is 13 amino acids. Trimming shortened V by 5 bases and J by 7 bases, and 12 bases separated the two germline ends. The CDR3 coding sequence is TGTGCCAGCAGCCCCAGAAGGGGTAATGAGCAGTTCTTC. Translation: CASSPRRGNEQFF.

This clone was observed a single time. The chain couples TRBV5-1 to TRBJ1-2; D may be TRBD1 (5 bases). This CDR3 has 14 amino acids. Trimming removed 1 base from V and 2 bases from J, with 9 bases in between. Germline V lookup: CDR1 SGHRS, CDR2 YFSETQ. This CDR3 is CASSLSQANYGYTF. DNA for the CDR3: TGCGCCAGCAGCTTGTCACAGGCCAACTATGGCTACACCTTC. Looking up the rest from reference TRBV5-1 and TRBJ1-2 gives the full variable domain: KAGVTQTPRYLIKTRGQQVTLSCSPISGHRSVSWYQQTPGQGLQFLFEYFSETQRNKGNFPGRFSGRQFSNSRSEMNVSTLELGDSALYLCASSLSQANYGYTFGSGTRLTVV.

This sequence joins TRBV10-3 and TRBJ2-3, with D unresolved. V lost 6 bases and J 3 bases, leaving 7 bases between the germline ends. The CDR3 sequence is 12 residues long. Germline V gives CDR1 ENHRY, CDR2 SYGVKD. The CDR3, as DNA: TGTGCCATCAGCGACATAACAGATACGCAGTATTTT. Protein product: CAISDITDTQYF.

The gene calls are TRBV6-4 and TRBJ2-7, with 7 bases matching TRBD2. Germline loops: CDR1 MRHNA, CDR2 SNTAGT. With V trimmed by 6 bases and J by 1 base, 9 bases remained unmatched. The CDR3 spans 15 residues. The CDR3 coding sequence is TGTGCCAGCAGCCCTCAAAGGACTAGATCCTACGAGCAGTACTTC. Amino acid sequence: CASSPQRTRSYEQYF.

Concerning this clone itself: No DNA is shown, since the ends of the CDR3 on it are uncertain; the CDR3 is the one TCRdb lists. This sequence joins TRBV29-1 and TRBJ1-2. Including both end residues, the CDR3 is 11 amino acids long. CDR1 and CDR2 (germline): SQVTM, ANQGSEA. CDR3 in amino acids: CSVGGGSWLSF.